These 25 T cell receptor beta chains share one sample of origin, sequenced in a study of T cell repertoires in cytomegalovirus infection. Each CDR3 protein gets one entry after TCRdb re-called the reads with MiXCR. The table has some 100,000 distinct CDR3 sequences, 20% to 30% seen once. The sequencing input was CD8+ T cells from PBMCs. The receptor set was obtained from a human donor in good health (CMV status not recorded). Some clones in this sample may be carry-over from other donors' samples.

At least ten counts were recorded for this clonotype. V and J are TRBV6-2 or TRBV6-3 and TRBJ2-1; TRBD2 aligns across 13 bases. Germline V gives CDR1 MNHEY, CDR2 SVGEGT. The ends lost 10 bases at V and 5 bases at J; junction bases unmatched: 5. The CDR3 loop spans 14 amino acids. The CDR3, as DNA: TGTGCCACCGGACTAGCGGGGGACCACAATGAGCAGTTCTTC. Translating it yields CATGLAGDHNEQFF.

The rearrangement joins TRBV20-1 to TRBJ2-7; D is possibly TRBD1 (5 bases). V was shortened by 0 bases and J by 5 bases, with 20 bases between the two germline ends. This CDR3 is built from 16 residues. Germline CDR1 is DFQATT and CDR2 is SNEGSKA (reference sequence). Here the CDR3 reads CSARDQLQGKFNEQYF. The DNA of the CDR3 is TGCAGTGCTAGAGATCAGCTCCAGGGAAAGTTCAACGAGCAGTACTTC.

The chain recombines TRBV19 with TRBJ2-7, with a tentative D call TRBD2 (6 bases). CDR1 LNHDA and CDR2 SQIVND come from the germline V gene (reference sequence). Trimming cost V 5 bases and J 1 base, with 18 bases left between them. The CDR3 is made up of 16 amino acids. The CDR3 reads CASSSKGWAGSYEQYF. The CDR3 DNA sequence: TGTGCCAGTAGTTCAAAAGGGTGGGCGGGATCCTACGAGCAGTACTTC.

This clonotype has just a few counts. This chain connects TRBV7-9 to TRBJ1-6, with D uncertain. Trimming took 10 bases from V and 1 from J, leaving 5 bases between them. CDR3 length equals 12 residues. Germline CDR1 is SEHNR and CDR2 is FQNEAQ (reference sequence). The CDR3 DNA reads TGTGCCACCGGTTCCTATAATTCACCCCTCCACTTT. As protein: CATGSYNSPLHF.

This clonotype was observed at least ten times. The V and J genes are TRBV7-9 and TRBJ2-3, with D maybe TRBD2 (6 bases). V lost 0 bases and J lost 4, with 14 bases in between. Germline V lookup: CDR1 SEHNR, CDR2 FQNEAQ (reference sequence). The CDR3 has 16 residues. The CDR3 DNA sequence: TGTGCCAGCAGCTTAGCCCGCGGGGTCGGAGCAGATACGCAGTATTTT. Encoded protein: CASSLARGVGADTQYF. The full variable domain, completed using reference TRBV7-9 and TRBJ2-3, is DTGVSQNPRHKITKRGQNVTFRCDPISEHNRLYWYRQTLGQGPEFLTYFQNEAQLEKSRLLSDRFSAERPKGSFSTLEIQRTEQGDSAMYLCASSLARGVGADTQYFGPGTRLTVL.

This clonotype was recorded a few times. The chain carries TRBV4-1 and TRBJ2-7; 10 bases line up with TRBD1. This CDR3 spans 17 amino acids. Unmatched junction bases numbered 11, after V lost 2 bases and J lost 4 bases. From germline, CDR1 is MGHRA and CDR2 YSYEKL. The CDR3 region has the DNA TGCGCCAGCAGCCAACACCAGGCCGGGACAGGGGAGTACGAGCAGTACTTC. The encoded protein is CASSQHQAGTGEYEQYF.

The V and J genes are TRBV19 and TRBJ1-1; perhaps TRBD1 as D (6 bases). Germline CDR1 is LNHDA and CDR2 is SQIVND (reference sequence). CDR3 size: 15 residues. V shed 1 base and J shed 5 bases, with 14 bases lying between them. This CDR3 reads CASSIVQGHFTEAFF. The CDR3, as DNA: TGTGCCAGTAGTATAGTTCAGGGACATTTTACTGAAGCTTTCTTT.

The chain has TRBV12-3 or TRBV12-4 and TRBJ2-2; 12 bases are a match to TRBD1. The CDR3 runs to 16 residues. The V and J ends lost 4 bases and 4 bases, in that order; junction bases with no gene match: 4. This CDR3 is CASSSPGQGATGELFF. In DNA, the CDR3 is TGTGCCAGCAGTTCCCCGGGACAGGGGGCCACCGGGGAGCTGTTTTTT.

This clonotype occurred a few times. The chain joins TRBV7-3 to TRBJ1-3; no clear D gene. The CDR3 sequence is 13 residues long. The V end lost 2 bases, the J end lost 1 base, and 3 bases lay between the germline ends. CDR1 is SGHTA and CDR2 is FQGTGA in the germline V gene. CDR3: CASSLWSGNTIYF. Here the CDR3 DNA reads TGTGCCAGCAGCTTATGGTCTGGAAACACCATATATTTT. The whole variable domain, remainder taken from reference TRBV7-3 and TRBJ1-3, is GAGVSQTPSNKVTEKGKYVELRCDPISGHTALYWYRQSLGQGPEFLIYFQGTGAADDSGLPNDRFFAVRPEGSVSTLKIQRTERGDSAVYLCASSLWSGNTIYFGEGSWLTVV.

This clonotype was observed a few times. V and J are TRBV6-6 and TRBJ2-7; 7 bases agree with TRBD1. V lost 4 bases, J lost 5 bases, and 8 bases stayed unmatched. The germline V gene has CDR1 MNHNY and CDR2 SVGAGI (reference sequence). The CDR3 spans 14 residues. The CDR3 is CASSLQGNLDEQYF. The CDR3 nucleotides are TGTGCCAGCAGTTTACAGGGGAATCTCGACGAGCAGTACTTC.

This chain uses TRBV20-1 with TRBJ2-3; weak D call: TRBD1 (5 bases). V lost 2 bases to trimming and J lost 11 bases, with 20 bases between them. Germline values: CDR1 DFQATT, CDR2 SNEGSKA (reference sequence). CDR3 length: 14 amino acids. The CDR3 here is CSARLPGSEVVQYF. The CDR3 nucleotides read TGCAGTGCTAGACTGCCAGGGTCAGAAGTGGTGCAGTATTTT.

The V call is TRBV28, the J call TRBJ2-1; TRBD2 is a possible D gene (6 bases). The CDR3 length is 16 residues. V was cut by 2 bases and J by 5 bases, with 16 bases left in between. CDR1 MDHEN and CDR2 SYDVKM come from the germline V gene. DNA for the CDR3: TGTGCCAGCAGTTTAGTTATGGCGGGGCTCGACAATGAGCAGTTCTTC. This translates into CASSLVMAGLDNEQFF.

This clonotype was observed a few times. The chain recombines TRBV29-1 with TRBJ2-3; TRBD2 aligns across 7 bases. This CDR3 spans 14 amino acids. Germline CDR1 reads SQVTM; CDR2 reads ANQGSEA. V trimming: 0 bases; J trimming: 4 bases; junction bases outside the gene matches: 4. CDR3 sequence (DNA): TGCAGCGTTGAAGATAACGGGAGGCCAGATACGCAGTATTTT. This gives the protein CSVEDNGRPDTQYF.

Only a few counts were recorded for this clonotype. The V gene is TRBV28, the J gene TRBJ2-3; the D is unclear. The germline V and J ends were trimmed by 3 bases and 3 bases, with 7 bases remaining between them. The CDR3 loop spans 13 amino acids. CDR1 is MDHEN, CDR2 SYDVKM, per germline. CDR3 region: CASSLQVTDTQYF. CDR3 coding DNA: TGTGCCAGCAGTTTGCAGGTGACAGATACGCAGTATTTT.

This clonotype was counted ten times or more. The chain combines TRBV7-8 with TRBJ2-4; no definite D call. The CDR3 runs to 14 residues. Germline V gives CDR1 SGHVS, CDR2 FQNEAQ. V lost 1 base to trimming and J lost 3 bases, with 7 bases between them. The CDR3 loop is CASSLEVDKNIQYF. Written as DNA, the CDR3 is TGTGCCAGCAGCTTAGAGGTTGACAAAAACATTCAGTACTTC.

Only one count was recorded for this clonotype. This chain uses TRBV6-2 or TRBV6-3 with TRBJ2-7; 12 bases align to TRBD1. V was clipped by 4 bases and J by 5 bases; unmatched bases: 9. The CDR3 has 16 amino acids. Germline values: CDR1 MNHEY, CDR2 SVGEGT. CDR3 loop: CASSWTGTGGRDEQYF. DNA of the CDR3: TGTGCCAGCAGTTGGACAGGGACAGGGGGCAGGGACGAGCAGTACTTC.

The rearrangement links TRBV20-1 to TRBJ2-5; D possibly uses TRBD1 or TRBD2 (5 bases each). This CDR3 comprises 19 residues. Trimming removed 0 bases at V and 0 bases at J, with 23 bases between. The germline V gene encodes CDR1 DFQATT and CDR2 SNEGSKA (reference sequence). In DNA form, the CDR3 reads TGCAGTGCTAGAGATGTAGTTGCCCGGGACCCGAGGTACCAAGAGACCCAGTACTTC. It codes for CSARDVVARDPRYQETQYF.

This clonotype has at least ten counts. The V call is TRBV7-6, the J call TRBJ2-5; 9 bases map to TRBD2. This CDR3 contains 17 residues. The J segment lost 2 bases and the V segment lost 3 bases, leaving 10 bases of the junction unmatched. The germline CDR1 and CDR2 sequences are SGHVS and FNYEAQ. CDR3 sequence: CASSLNPTSGFQETQYF. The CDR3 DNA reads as TGTGCCAGCAGCTTGAATCCGACTAGCGGCTTTCAAGAGACCCAGTACTTC.

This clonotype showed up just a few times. The CDR3: CSAREVAGMDSPLHF. The CDR3 DNA reads as TGCAGTGCTAGAGAAGTGGCGGGCATGGATTCACCCCTCCACTTT. The chain is built from TRBV20-1 and TRBJ1-6; D remains ambiguous. Germline-derived CDR1 and CDR2 are DFQATT and SNEGSKA (reference sequence). Trimming shortened V by 0 bases and J by 8 bases, and 14 bases separated the two germline ends. The CDR3 runs to 15 residues.

The CDR3: CASSRLTDTQYF. Here the CDR3 DNA reads TGTGCCAGCAGCCGACTAACAGATACGCAGTATTTT. The genes are TRBV28 and TRBJ2-3, with a possible D match to TRBD2 (5 bases). This CDR3 has 12 amino acids. Trimming took 6 bases from V and 3 from J, leaving 7 bases between them. Germline lookup yields CDR1 MDHEN and CDR2 SYDVKM.

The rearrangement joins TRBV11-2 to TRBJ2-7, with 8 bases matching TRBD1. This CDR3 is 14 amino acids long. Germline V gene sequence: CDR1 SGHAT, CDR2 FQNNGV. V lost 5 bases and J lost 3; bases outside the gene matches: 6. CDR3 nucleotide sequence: TGTGCCAGCAGCCCAGACAGGGGAGGCTACGAGCAGTACTTC. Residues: CASSPDRGGYEQYF.

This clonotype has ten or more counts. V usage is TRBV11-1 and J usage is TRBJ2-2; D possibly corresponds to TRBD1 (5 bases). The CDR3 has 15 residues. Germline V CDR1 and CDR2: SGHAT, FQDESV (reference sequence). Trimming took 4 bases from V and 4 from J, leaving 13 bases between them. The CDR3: CASSSTEHSTGELFF. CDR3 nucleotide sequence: TGTGCCAGCAGCTCGACAGAACACTCCACCGGGGAGCTGTTTTTT.

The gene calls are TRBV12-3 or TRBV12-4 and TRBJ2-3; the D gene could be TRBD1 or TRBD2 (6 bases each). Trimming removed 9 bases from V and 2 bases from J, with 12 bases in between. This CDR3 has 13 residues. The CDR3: CASSGADTDTQYF. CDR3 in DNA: TGTGCCAGTTCGGGGGCAGACACAGATACGCAGTATTTT.

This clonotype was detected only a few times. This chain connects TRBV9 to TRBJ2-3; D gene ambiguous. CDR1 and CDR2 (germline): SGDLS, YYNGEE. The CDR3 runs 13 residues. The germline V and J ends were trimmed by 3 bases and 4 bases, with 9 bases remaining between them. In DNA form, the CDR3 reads TGTGCCAGCAGCGCCCGACCCTCAGATACGCAGTATTTT. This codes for CASSARPSDTQYF.

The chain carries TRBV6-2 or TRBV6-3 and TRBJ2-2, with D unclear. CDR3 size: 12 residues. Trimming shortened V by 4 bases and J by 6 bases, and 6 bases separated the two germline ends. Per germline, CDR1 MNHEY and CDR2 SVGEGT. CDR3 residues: CASSWGAGELFF. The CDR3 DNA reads TGTGCCAGCAGTTGGGGTGCCGGGGAGCTGTTTTTT.